This T cell receptor beta chain was sequenced in a study of T cell responses to AZD1222 COVID-19 vaccine. Using immunoSEQ multiplex PCR, the repertoire was profiled, and TCRdb retains in-frame clones only, with some absent. The sample shows fewer than 80,000 clones, 70% to 90% of them seen only once. The CDR3 runs to 19 residues. J lost 0 bases, V lost 5 bases, and 13 bases had no gene match. Germline V gene lookup returns CDR1 LNHDA and CDR2 SQIVND (reference sequence). The clonotype was recovered from an adult who received the MenACWY meningococcal vaccine as a control. Sample: peripheral blood, taken 28 days after the second dose of the MenACWY control vaccine. The rearrangement uses TRBV19 and TRBJ2-1; 10 positions agree with TRBD2. In DNA form, the CDR3 reads TGTGCCAGTAGTTTTGCGACTAGCGGGCCCCAAAGCTCCTACAATGAGCAGTTCTTC. This translates into CASSFATSGPQSSYNEQFF. Full variable domain (outside the CDR3, taken from reference TRBV19 and TRBJ2-1): DGGITQSPKYLFRKEGQNVTLSCEQNLNHDAMYWYRQDPGQGLRLIYYSQIVNDFQKGDIAEGYSVSREKKESFPLTVTSAQKNPTAFYLCASSFATSGPQSSYNEQFFGPGTRLTVL.